The 32 T cell receptor beta chains below come from one sample, sequenced in a study of blood T cell repertoires in COVID-19. Using immunoSEQ multiplex PCR, the repertoire was profiled, and TCRdb retains in-frame clones only, with some absent. The sample consists of about 200,000 clones, around 79% of them appearing once. The sequenced sample was peripheral blood. The receptors were sampled from a middle-aged woman with COVID-19, enrolled during active disease.

The V and J genes are TRBV5-1 and TRBJ2-7; 12 nucleotides line up with TRBD2. After removal of 1 base from V and 7 bases from J, the junction contained 9 bases not matched to a gene. This CDR3 spans 16 amino acids. CDR1 SGHRS and CDR2 YFSETQ come from the germline V gene. CDR3 coding DNA: TGCGCCAGCAGCTTGACTAGCGGGAGGACTTTTTGGGAGCAGTACTTC. As protein: CASSLTSGRTFWEQYF.

This sequence joins TRBV18 and TRBJ2-3; possibly TRBD1 for D (5 bases). The CDR3 has 13 amino acids. V shed 0 bases and J shed 14 bases, with 15 bases lying between them. The V gene's germline CDR1 is KGHSH and CDR2 LQKENI. The chain's CDR3 is CASSPPVDTPPYF. The CDR3 DNA is TGTGCCAGCTCACCACCCGTGGACACCCCACCGTATTTT.

V is TRBV10-3 and J is TRBJ1-3, with 9 positions matching TRBD1. Germline CDR1 is ENHRY and CDR2 is SYGVKD. There are 19 residues in the CDR3. J lost 7 bases, V lost 4 bases, and 20 bases had no gene match. The DNA of the CDR3 is TGTGCCATCAGTGTCCAACCCGGGACAGGGAAGCTACGTGGGAACACCATATATTTT. This sequence encodes CAISVQPGTGKLRGNTIYF.

This chain uses TRBV6-5 with TRBJ2-7; TRBD1 matches at 7 bases. This CDR3 region has 15 residues. J lost 3 bases, V lost 2 bases, and 7 bases had no gene match. Germline loops: CDR1 MNHEY, CDR2 SVGAGI. The CDR3 protein is CASSYKPGQLYEQYF. The CDR3 region has the DNA TGTGCCAGCAGTTACAAACCGGGACAGCTCTACGAGCAGTACTTC.

The V and J genes are TRBV5-8 and TRBJ2-5, with 12 bases identical to TRBD2. The germline V gene encodes CDR1 SGHTS and CDR2 YDEGEE. This CDR3 has 15 residues. Unmatched junction bases numbered 5, after V lost 3 bases and J lost 5 bases. The CDR3 sequence is CASSSRLAGEETQYF. Written as DNA, the CDR3 is TGTGCCAGCAGCTCTCGACTAGCGGGAGAGGAGACCCAGTACTTC.

J is TRBJ2-5 and V is TRBV3-1 (or the pseudogene TRBV3-2); possible D gene TRBD2, 6 bases. V was cut by 6 bases and J by 2 bases, with 13 bases left in between. The CDR3 runs 14 residues. Germline assignment: CDR1 LGHDT and CDR2 YNNKEL (reference sequence). CDR3 in DNA: TGTGCCAGCAGTCATAGCGGCAATCAAGAGACCCAGTACTTC. Protein product: CASSHSGNQETQYF.

This clone was seen a single time. The chain links TRBV6-4 to TRBJ1-5, with TRBD1 matching 7 bases. The CDR3 covers 13 residues. Germline values: CDR1 MRHNA, CDR2 SNTAGT. V was clipped by 4 bases and J by 5 bases; unmatched bases: 2. The CDR3 DNA is TGTGCCAGCAGTGCAGACAGGGATCAGCCCCAGCATTTT. Its translation is CASSADRDQPQHF.

The V and J genes are TRBV7-6 and TRBJ2-5; 7 positions match TRBD1. The CDR3 is 15 amino acids. The germline V gene has CDR1 SGHVS and CDR2 FNYEAQ. The junction had 5 bases not matched to a gene; V was cut back by 2 bases and J by 2 bases. The CDR3 DNA is TGTGCCAGCAGCTTATTCCCGGGACAGCAAGAGACCCAGTACTTC. Translating gives CASSLFPGQQETQYF.

The chain is built from TRBV16 and TRBJ1-3; 10 positions match TRBD1. The CDR3 extends over 18 amino acids. The junction had 13 bases not matched to a gene; V was cut back by 1 base and J by 7 bases. Germline V gene data show CDR1 as KGHSY and CDR2 as FQNENV. CDR3 sequence reads: CASSQFFLHGTGVNTIYF. Written as DNA, the CDR3 is TGTGCCAGCAGCCAATTCTTTCTTCACGGGACAGGGGTCAACACCATATATTTT.

The chain uses TRBV7-2 and TRBJ1-2; possibly TRBD1 for D (5 bases). The germline V gene encodes CDR1 SGHTA and CDR2 FQGNSA. V shed 5 bases and J shed 7 bases, with 17 bases lying between them. The CDR3 extends over 14 amino acids. CDR3 DNA: TGTGCCAGCAGCCAAAACGGGGGAAGGGGTGGCTACACCTTC. As protein: CASSQNGGRGGYTF. Combining the CDR3 with reference TRBV7-2 and TRBJ1-2 gives the whole variable domain GAGVSQSPSNKVTEKGKDVELRCDPISGHTALYWYRQSLGQGLEFLIYFQGNSAPDKSGLPSDRFSAERTGGSVSTLTIQRTQQEDSAVYLCASSQNGGRGGYTFGSGTRLTVV.

This clone was observed a few times. This chain joins TRBV5-1 and TRBJ2-1; D ambiguous. The CDR3 runs 16 residues. Germline CDR1 is SGHRS and CDR2 is YFSETQ. V lost 1 base and J 0 bases, leaving 11 bases between the germline ends. The CDR3 bases are TGCGCCAGCAGCTTGTACTTTATCTCCTCCTACAATGAGCAGTTCTTC. Amino acid sequence: CASSLYFISSYNEQFF.

Only one count was recorded for this clone. The gene calls are TRBV2 and TRBJ1-4; D gene ambiguous. Per the germline V gene, CDR1 is SNHLY and CDR2 is FYNNEI. The CDR3 sequence is 15 residues long. Trimming left V 6 bases short and J 2 bases short, with 13 bases between. CDR3 sequence reads: CASSTGRMTNEKLFF. The CDR3 DNA reads as TGTGCCAGCAGCACGGGTAGAATGACTAATGAAAAACTGTTTTTT.

This clone was picked up a small number of times. The chain uses TRBV7-3 and TRBJ2-3, with TRBD2 matching over 11 bases. J was trimmed by 6 bases and V by 2 bases; bases with no gene match: 7. Germline CDR1 reads SGHTA; CDR2 reads FQGTGA. This CDR3 region has 16 residues. The CDR3 spells CASSLVVAGGPDTQYF. CDR3 bases: TGTGCCAGCAGCTTAGTGGTAGCGGGGGGGCCGGATACGCAGTATTTT. Full variable domain (outside the CDR3, taken from reference TRBV7-3 and TRBJ2-3): GAGVSQTPSNKVTEKGKYVELRCDPISGHTALYWYRQSLGQGPEFLIYFQGTGAADDSGLPNDRFFAVRPEGSVSTLKIQRTERGDSAVYLCASSLVVAGGPDTQYFGPGTRLTVL.

This rearrangement joins TRBV27 to TRBJ1-4; 11 bases are shared with TRBD1. After removal of 5 bases from V and 4 bases from J, the junction contained 18 bases not matched to a gene. CDR3 length: 20 residues. The germline gives CDR1 MNHEY, CDR2 SMNVEV (reference sequence). The CDR3 is CASSPPIRDRGSYLNEKLFF. The CDR3 nucleotides read TGTGCCAGCAGTCCGCCCATCCGGGACAGGGGGTCGTACCTTAATGAAAAACTGTTTTTT.

This chain joins TRBV3-1 (or the pseudogene TRBV3-2) and TRBJ2-3, with unresolved D. V lost 0 bases and J 5 bases, leaving 12 bases between the germline ends. Germline-derived CDR1 and CDR2 are LGHDT and YNNKEL (reference sequence). The CDR3 runs to 15 residues. CDR3 region: CASSQDMRSVDTQYF. In DNA, the CDR3 is TGTGCCAGCAGCCAAGATATGAGGTCCGTAGATACGCAGTATTTT.

The gene calls are TRBV10-3 and TRBJ2-2, with 7 bases aligning to TRBD2. The CDR3 has 16 amino acids. Trimming at V came to 3 bases and at J to 5 bases, leaving 9 bases not matched to a gene. The germline gives CDR1 ENHRY, CDR2 SYGVKD. CDR3 residues: CAISDPPGGGTGELFF. In nucleotides, the CDR3 is TGTGCCATCAGTGACCCCCCGGGAGGAGGGACCGGGGAGCTGTTTTTT.

This chain connects TRBV15 to TRBJ2-1; 10 bases align to TRBD2. Germline V lookup: CDR1 LNHNV, CDR2 YYDKDF (reference sequence). V was clipped by 4 bases and J by 2 bases; unmatched bases: 5. The CDR3 totals 16 residues. Here the CDR3 reads CATSTRAGGPYNEQFF. CDR3 sequence (DNA): TGTGCCACCAGCACTCGAGCGGGAGGGCCCTACAATGAGCAGTTCTTC.

The rearrangement links TRBV7-2 to TRBJ2-3, with D possibly TRBD2 on 5 matching bases. The CDR3 extends over 15 amino acids. The germline V gene encodes CDR1 SGHTA and CDR2 FQGNSA. Deletions cut 3 bases from V and 0 bases from J, with 10 bases between. The CDR3 loop is CASSFRGRSTDTQYF. The DNA for the CDR3 is TGTGCCAGCAGCTTTCGAGGGAGAAGCACAGATACGCAGTATTTT.

The chain employs TRBV14 and TRBJ2-5, with TRBD2 matching 9 bases. Trimming at V came to 4 bases and at J to 1 base, leaving 10 bases not matched to a gene. Germline CDR1 reads SGHDN; CDR2 reads FVKESK. The CDR3 contains 17 residues. The CDR3 DNA sequence: TGTGCCAGCAGCCCAGCGGCGAGCGGGAGGATCCAAGAGACCCAGTACTTC. Translation: CASSPAASGRIQETQYF.

V is TRBV4-1 and J is TRBJ1-1; D might be TRBD1 (6 bases). The CDR3 has 14 residues. Per the germline V gene, CDR1 is MGHRA and CDR2 is YSYEKL. V gave up 4 bases and J gave up 0 bases, with 9 bases separating them. As DNA, the CDR3 is TGCGCCAGCAGCCTCCGGGACATGAACACTGAAGCTTTCTTT. Its translation: CASSLRDMNTEAFF.

The chain couples TRBV3-1 (or the pseudogene TRBV3-2) to TRBJ1-2; D call uncertain. The CDR3 covers 15 residues. Trimming stripped 0 bases from V and 7 bases from J, with 15 bases between. The germline gives CDR1 LGHDT, CDR2 YNNKEL (reference sequence). This chain's CDR3 is CASSQDTVHVRGYTF. The DNA of the CDR3 is TGTGCCAGCAGCCAAGATACAGTACACGTTCGTGGCTACACCTTC.

The rearrangement uses TRBV19 and TRBJ2-6; D is uncertain. With 6 bases removed from V and 1 base from J, the gap between germline ends came to 13 bases. The CDR3 is 16 residues long. In germline, CDR1 is LNHDA, CDR2 SQIVND (reference sequence). CDR3 DNA: TGTGCCAGTAGACGCACAGCAATTTCTGGGGCCAACGTCCTGACTTTC. This encodes CASRRTAISGANVLTF.

The sample holds a few counts of this clone. Other DNA sequences within the sample encode an identical CDR3. The V gene is TRBV5-1, the J gene TRBJ1-5, with D possibly being TRBD1 (5 bases). Trimming left V 3 bases short and J 0 bases short, with 10 bases between. Germline values: CDR1 SGHRS, CDR2 YFSETQ. The CDR3 sequence is 15 residues long. The CDR3 DNA is TGCGCCAGCAGCTCAACAGGTGATAGCAATCAGCCCCAGCATTTT. It codes for CASSSTGDSNQPQHF.

A few counts support this clone. J is TRBJ2-1 and V is TRBV7-9; no reliable D call. Germline assignment: CDR1 SEHNR and CDR2 FQNEAQ (reference sequence). The CDR3 contains 12 residues. V was cut by 5 bases and J by 10 bases, with 12 bases left in between. The chain's CDR3 is CASSKTNAEQFF. CDR3 nucleotides: TGTGCCAGCAGCAAGACAAACGCGGAGCAGTTCTTC.

The chain couples TRBV5-5 to TRBJ1-1; 7 bases are a match to TRBD1. There are 17 residues in the CDR3. Losses at the gene ends were 4 bases for V and 1 base for J; bases not matched to a gene: 13. The germline V gene has CDR1 SGHKS and CDR2 YYEKEE (reference sequence). The CDR3 DNA reads as TGTGCCAGCAGCCTGGGACAGAGTATTATTAGGAACACTGAAGCTTTCTTT. Its translation: CASSLGQSIIRNTEAFF.

The chain combines TRBV5-1 with TRBJ2-2, with a weak D call TRBD1 (6 bases). Between the trimmed V and J ends, which lost 4 bases and 1 base, there was a span of 14 bases. CDR3 length: 16 amino acids. CDR1 is SGHRS, CDR2 YFSETQ, per germline. Here the CDR3 reads CASSISPGQNTGELFF. The DNA of the CDR3 is TGCGCCAGCAGCATATCCCCGGGACAGAACACCGGGGAGCTGTTTTTT.

The chain carries TRBV14 and TRBJ2-7; 8 bases are a match to TRBD2. Germline CDR1 reads SGHDN; CDR2 reads FVKESK. Trimming took 4 bases from V and 7 from J; bases not matched to a gene: 9. The CDR3 consists of 14 residues. For the CDR3, the DNA is TGTGCCAGCAGCCGAATACGATCGGGAGGGGAGCAGTACTTC. Its translation: CASSRIRSGGEQYF.

V is TRBV11-2 and J is TRBJ1-1; D possibly corresponds to TRBD1 (5 bases). From germline, CDR1 is SGHAT and CDR2 FQNNGV. The CDR3 has 14 amino acids. Trimming left V 2 bases short and J 4 bases short, with 11 bases between. The CDR3 sequence: CASSLWRQGTEAFF. In DNA, the CDR3 is TGTGCCAGCAGCTTATGGCGGCAGGGCACTGAAGCTTTCTTT.

This chain joins TRBV19 and TRBJ2-3; 8 bases are shared with TRBD1. The CDR3 totals 14 residues. Looked up from germline, CDR1 is LNHDA and CDR2 is SQIVND (reference sequence). J lost 4 bases, V lost 6 bases, and 6 bases had no gene match. The CDR3 region is CASSADRVSDTQYF. The CDR3 coding sequence is TGTGCCAGTAGCGCGGACAGGGTCTCAGATACGCAGTATTTT. The full variable domain, its missing parts supplied by reference TRBV19 and TRBJ2-3, is DGGITQSPKYLFRKEGQNVTLSCEQNLNHDAMYWYRQDPGQGLRLIYYSQIVNDFQKGDIAEGYSVSREKKESFPLTVTSAQKNPTAFYLCASSADRVSDTQYFGPGTRLTVL.

This rearrangement joins TRBV5-1 to TRBJ2-1; D is possibly TRBD2 (6 bases). Per germline, CDR1 SGHRS and CDR2 YFSETQ. The germline V and J ends were trimmed by 3 bases and 7 bases, with 26 bases remaining between them. This CDR3 is 18 amino acids long. This CDR3 is CASSSNTFPGLRINEQFF. CDR3 coding DNA: TGCGCCAGCAGCTCGAACACTTTTCCGGGACTCAGAATTAATGAGCAGTTCTTC.

J is TRBJ2-2 and V is TRBV6-5; 7 bases are a match to TRBD1. Germline CDR1 MNHEY, CDR2 SVGAGI. This CDR3 spans 13 amino acids. V lost 11 bases and J lost 1; bases outside the gene matches: 4. The chain's CDR3 is CAGRQGNTGELFF. The CDR3 DNA reads TGTGCCGGGCGACAGGGGAACACCGGGGAGCTGTTTTTT.

This clone was seen once. The V and J genes are TRBV7-2 and TRBJ1-5; 7 bases are a match to TRBD1. Per germline, CDR1 SGHTA and CDR2 FQGNSA. The CDR3 runs to 14 residues. Trimming cost V 5 bases and J 7 bases; bases outside gene matches: 8. CDR3 DNA: TGTGCCAGCAGCGGGGAACAGGGGCCCCAGCCCCAGCATTTT. This encodes CASSGEQGPQPQHF. Using reference TRBV7-2 and TRBJ1-5 for the parts outside the CDR3, the full variable domain is GAGVSQSPSNKVTEKGKDVELRCDPISGHTALYWYRQSLGQGLEFLIYFQGNSAPDKSGLPSDRFSAERTGGSVSTLTIQRTQQEDSAVYLCASSGEQGPQPQHFGDGTRLSIL.